A selection of T cell receptor beta chains follows, all from one sample in a study of T-cell reconstitution after alpha-beta-depleted transplantation in children. TCRdb reanalysed the PCR reads using MiXCR and keeps one entry per CDR3 protein. The top ten clones hold 5.5% to 8% of a sample with 200,000 to 250,000 distinct CDR3 sequences, under 9.5% of them seen once. The source was PBMCs from the stem cell graft donor, collected from the stem cell graft. The source is a human donor who donated a stem cell graft to a child with acute lymphoblastic leukemia. Both conserved end residues are trimmed from each CDR3.

v_gene: TRBV27
j_gene: TRBJ2-3
CDR3aa: ASSGTGFRDTQY

v_gene: TRBV29-1
j_gene: TRBJ2-3
CDR3aa: SVEGGPGTDTQY

v_gene: TRBV10-3
j_gene: TRBJ2-1
CDR3aa: AISELEVHNEQF

v_gene: TRBV10-3
j_gene: TRBJ1-1
CDR3aa: AIALGTEGTEAF

v_gene: TRBV3-1
j_gene: TRBJ2-1
CDR3aa: ASSISGGTYNEQF

v_gene: TRBV6-1
j_gene: TRBJ2-7
CDR3aa: ASRNLPGGTYEQY

v_gene: TRBV15
j_gene: TRBJ2-1
CDR3aa: ATSRRDRGNYNEQF

v_gene: TRBV4-2
j_gene: TRBJ2-2
CDR3aa: ASSQDSRGVVTGELF

v_gene: TRBV19
j_gene: TRBJ2-5
CDR3aa: ANYGRDRDETQY

v_gene: TRBV9
j_gene: TRBJ1-1
CDR3aa: ASSVGWRKTEAF

v_gene: TRBV29-1
j_gene: TRBJ1-1
CDR3aa: SVEGSTNTEAF

v_gene: TRBV10-3
j_gene: TRBJ2-3
CDR3aa: AISDGDADTQY

v_gene: TRBV10-3
j_gene: TRBJ1-1
CDR3aa: AISQYRDTEAF

v_gene: TRBV12-3/TRBV12-4
j_gene: TRBJ1-6
CDR3aa: ASSFERLSYNSPLH

v_gene: TRBV3-1
j_gene: TRBJ2-7
CDR3aa: ASSQDPDGSYEQY

v_gene: TRBV20-1
j_gene: TRBJ1-2
CDR3aa: SARDQGQGEGYT

v_gene: TRBV12-3/TRBV12-4
j_gene: TRBJ2-4
CDR3aa: ASSPTTGRGIQY

v_gene: TRBV29-1
j_gene: TRBJ1-1
CDR3aa: SVLYWGDTEAF

v_gene: TRBV5-1
j_gene: TRBJ1-1
CDR3aa: ASSLNRDPGEAF

v_gene: TRBV25-1
j_gene: TRBJ2-6
CDR3aa: ASSAGLAGGSGANVLT

v_gene: TRBV3-1
j_gene: TRBJ1-5
CDR3aa: ASSRTHYSNQPQH

v_gene: TRBV7-9
j_gene: TRBJ1-5
CDR3aa: ASSSDGSSNQPQH

v_gene: TRBV9
j_gene: TRBJ2-7
CDR3aa: ASSVAPSGGPAPREQY

v_gene: TRBV14
j_gene: TRBJ2-1
CDR3aa: ASSPGGHREPDEQF

v_gene: TRBV6-1
j_gene: TRBJ2-7
CDR3aa: ASRMIPTGDYEQY

v_gene: TRBV12-3/TRBV12-4
j_gene: TRBJ2-1
CDR3aa: ASRTTGTYNEQF

v_gene: TRBV7-8
j_gene: TRBJ2-2
CDR3aa: ASSPLENTGELF